Reported below is one TCR beta chain. Antigen: not known. Germline assignment: CDR1 SGHRS and CDR2 YFSETQ. The CDR3 consists of 16 residues. Trimming pared 4 bases from V and 4 bases from J, leaving 20 bases between. This entry comes from a study of cytomegalovirus exposure and HLA in healthy donors. Points from the study as a whole: Cytomegalovirus-associated TCR beta chains were listed, numbering some 150. Subsequent analysis showed first-cohort TCR clusters tending to co-occur in 120 validation repertoires.

Repertoires were generated with immunoSEQ multiplex PCR, while TCRdb's copy carries only in-frame clones and drops some. The table has 150,000 to 180,000 clones, approximately 86% seen once. The specimen was PBMCs. This receptor was taken from a man younger than 35 in good health and CMV-seropositive. V gene TRBV5-1 combines with J gene TRBJ1-1; tentative D call: TRBD1 (5 bases). Here the CDR3 reads CASSPWGGDFLTEAFF. The CDR3 nucleotides are TGCGCCAGCAGCCCGTGGGGCGGGGACTTTCTCACTGAAGCTTTCTTT. Full variable domain (missing parts from reference TRBV5-1 and TRBJ1-1): KAGVTQTPRYLIKTRGQQVTLSCSPISGHRSVSWYQQTPGQGLQFLFEYFSETQRNKGNFPGRFSGRQFSNSRSEMNVSTLELGDSALYLCASSPWGGDFLTEAFFGQGTRLTVV.